This TCR beta chain emerged from a study of cytomegalovirus exposure and HLA in healthy donors. Repertoires were generated with immunoSEQ multiplex PCR, while TCRdb's copy carries only in-frame clones and drops some. The data hold fewer than 250,000 clones, with 87% observed a single time. This receptor was obtained from a woman between 18 and 29 years old in good health and CMV-seropositive. What was sequenced was PBMCs.

The CDR3: CASRGQGGRGYTF. The DNA of the CDR3 is TGTGCCAGCAGAGGACAGGGCGGCCGTGGCTACACCTTC. The rearrangement links TRBV6-5 to TRBJ1-2; 8 bases are shared with TRBD1. The CDR3 covers 13 residues. The V gene end was trimmed by 6 bases and the J gene end by 7 bases; junction bases not matched to a gene: 7. The germline gives CDR1 MNHEY, CDR2 SVGAGI.